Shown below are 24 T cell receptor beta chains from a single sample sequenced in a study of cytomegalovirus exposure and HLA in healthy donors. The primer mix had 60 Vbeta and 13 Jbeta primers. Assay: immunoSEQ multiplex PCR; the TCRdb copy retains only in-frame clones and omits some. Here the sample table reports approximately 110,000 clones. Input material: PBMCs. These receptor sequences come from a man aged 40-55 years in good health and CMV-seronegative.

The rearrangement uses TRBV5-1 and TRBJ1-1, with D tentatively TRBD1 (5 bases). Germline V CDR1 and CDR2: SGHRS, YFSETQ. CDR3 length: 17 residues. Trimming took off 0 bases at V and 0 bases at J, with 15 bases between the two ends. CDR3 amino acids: CASSLAGGAPMNTEAFF. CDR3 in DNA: TGCGCCAGCAGCTTGGCCGGGGGAGCGCCTATGAACACTGAAGCTTTCTTT. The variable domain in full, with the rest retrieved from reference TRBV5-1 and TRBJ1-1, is KAGVTQTPRYLIKTRGQQVTLSCSPISGHRSVSWYQQTPGQGLQFLFEYFSETQRNKGNFPGRFSGRQFSNSRSEMNVSTLELGDSALYLCASSLAGGAPMNTEAFFGQGTRLTVV.

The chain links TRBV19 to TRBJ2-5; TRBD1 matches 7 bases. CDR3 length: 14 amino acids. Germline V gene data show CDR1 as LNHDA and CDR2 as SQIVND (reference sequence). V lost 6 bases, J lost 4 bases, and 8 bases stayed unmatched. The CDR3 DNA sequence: TGTGCCAGTAGCCTCGACAGGGATAGAGAGACCCAGTACTTC. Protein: CASSLDRDRETQYF.

The CDR3 DNA follows: TGTGCCAGTAGTATACGCCACTCACTACCGGCTCGAGATACGCAGTATTTT. As protein: CASSIRHSLPARDTQYF. V gene TRBV19 combines with J gene TRBJ2-3; D remains ambiguous. With 2 bases removed from V and 5 bases from J, the gap between germline ends came to 20 bases. Germline CDR1 is LNHDA and CDR2 is SQIVND (reference sequence). The CDR3 runs to 17 residues. The full variable domain, its missing parts supplied by reference TRBV19 and TRBJ2-3, is DGGITQSPKYLFRKEGQNVTLSCEQNLNHDAMYWYRQDPGQGLRLIYYSQIVNDFQKGDIAEGYSVSREKKESFPLTVTSAQKNPTAFYLCASSIRHSLPARDTQYFGPGTRLTVL.

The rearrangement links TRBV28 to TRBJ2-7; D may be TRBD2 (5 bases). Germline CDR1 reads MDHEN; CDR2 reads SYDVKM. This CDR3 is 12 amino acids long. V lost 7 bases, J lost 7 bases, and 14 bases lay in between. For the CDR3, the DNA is TGTGCCAGCAAGGAGGTTTCTGGAGAGCAGTACTTC. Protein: CASKEVSGEQYF.

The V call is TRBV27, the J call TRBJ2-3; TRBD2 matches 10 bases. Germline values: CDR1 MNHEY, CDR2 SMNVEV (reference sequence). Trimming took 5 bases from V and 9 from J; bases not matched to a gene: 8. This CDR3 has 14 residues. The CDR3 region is CASSVPGTSATQYF. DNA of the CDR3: TGTGCCAGCAGTGTTCCCGGGACTAGCGCGACGCAGTATTTT.

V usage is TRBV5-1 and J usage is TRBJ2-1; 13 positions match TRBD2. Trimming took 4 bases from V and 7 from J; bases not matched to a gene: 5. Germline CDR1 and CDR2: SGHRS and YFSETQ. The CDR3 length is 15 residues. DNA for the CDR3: TGCGCCAGCAGCGCACTAGCGGGAGGGCGGAATGAGCAGTTCTTC. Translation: CASSALAGGRNEQFF.

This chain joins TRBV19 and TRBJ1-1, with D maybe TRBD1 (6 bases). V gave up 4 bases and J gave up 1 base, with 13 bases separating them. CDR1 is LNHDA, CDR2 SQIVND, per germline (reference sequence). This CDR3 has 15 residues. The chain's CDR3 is CASSTPGRGNTEAFF. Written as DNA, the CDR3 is TGTGCCAGTAGTACCCCGGGCAGGGGGAACACTGAAGCTTTCTTT.

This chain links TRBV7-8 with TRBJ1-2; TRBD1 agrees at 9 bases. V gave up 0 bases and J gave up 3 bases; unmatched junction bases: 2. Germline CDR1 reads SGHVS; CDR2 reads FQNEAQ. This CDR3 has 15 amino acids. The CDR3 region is CASSLAGTGHYGYTF. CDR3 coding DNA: TGTGCCAGCAGCTTAGCGGGGACAGGGCACTATGGCTACACCTTC.

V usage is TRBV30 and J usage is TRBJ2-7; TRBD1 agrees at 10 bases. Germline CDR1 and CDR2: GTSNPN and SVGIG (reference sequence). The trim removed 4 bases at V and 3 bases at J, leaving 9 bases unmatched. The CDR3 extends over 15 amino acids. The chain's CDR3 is CAWKYTTGGVYEQYF. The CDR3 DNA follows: TGTGCCTGGAAATACACGACAGGGGGCGTCTACGAGCAGTACTTC.

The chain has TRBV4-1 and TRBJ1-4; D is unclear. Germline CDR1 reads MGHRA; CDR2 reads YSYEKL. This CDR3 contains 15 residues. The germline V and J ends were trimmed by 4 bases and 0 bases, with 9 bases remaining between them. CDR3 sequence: CASSLLAATNEKLFF. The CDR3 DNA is TGCGCCAGCAGCCTTTTGGCCGCAACTAATGAAAAACTGTTTTTT.

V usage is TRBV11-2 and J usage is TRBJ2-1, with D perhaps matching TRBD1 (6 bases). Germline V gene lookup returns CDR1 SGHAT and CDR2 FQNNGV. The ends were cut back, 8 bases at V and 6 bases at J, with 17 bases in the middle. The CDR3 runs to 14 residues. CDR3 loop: CASHRTVLSNEQFF. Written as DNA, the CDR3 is TGTGCCAGCCACAGGACAGTGCTGTCCAATGAGCAGTTCTTC.

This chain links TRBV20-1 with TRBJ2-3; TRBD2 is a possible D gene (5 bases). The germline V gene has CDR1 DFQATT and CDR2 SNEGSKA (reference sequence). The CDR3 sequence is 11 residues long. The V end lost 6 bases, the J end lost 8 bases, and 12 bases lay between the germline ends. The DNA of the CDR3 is TGCAGTGCGGAGGAAGATACTACGCAGTATTTT. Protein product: CSAEEDTTQYF.

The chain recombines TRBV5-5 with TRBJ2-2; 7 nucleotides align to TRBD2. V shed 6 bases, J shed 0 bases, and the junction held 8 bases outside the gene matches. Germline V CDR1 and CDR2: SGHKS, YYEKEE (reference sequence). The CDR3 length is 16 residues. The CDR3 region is CASTPPGGANTGELFF. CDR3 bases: TGTGCCAGCACCCCTCCGGGAGGCGCGAACACCGGGGAGCTGTTTTTT.

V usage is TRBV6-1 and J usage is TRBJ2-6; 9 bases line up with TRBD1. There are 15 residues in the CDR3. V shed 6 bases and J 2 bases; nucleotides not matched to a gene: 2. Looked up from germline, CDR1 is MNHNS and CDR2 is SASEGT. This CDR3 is CASRTGGAGANVLTF. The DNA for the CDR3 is TGTGCCAGCAGAACAGGGGGCGCTGGGGCCAACGTCCTGACTTTC.

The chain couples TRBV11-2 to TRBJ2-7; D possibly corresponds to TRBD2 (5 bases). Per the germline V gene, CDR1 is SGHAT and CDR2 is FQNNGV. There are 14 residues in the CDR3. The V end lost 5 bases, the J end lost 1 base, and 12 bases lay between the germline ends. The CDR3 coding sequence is TGTGCCAGCAGCCACCCGGGATTTTCCTACGAGCAGTACTTC. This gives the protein CASSHPGFSYEQYF.

CDR3 bases: TGTGCCAGCAGCTCTTACAGGGGGGACAATGAGCAGTTCTTC. It is translated as CASSSYRGDNEQFF. V usage is TRBV7-6 and J usage is TRBJ2-1; 8 bases match TRBD1. Germline V gene lookup returns CDR1 SGHVS and CDR2 FNYEAQ. The V gene end was trimmed by 4 bases and the J gene end by 5 bases; junction bases not matched to a gene: 4. CDR3 length: 14 residues.

The CDR3 coding sequence is TGTGCCAGCAGTGAATACCGGAGTTTGGGCTACGAGCAGTACTTC. It yields the protein CASSEYRSLGYEQYF. The chain combines TRBV6-1 with TRBJ2-7, with D hard to call. The V end was cut by 2 bases, the J end by 3 bases, with 14 bases between. Germline-derived CDR1 and CDR2 are MNHNS and SASEGT. CDR3 length equals 15 residues.

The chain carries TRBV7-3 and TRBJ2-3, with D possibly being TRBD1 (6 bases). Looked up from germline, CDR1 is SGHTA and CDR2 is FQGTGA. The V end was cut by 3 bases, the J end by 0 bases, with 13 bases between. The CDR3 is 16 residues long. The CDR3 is CASSLTGAISTDTQYF. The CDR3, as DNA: TGTGCCAGCAGCTTGACAGGAGCCATTAGCACAGATACGCAGTATTTT.

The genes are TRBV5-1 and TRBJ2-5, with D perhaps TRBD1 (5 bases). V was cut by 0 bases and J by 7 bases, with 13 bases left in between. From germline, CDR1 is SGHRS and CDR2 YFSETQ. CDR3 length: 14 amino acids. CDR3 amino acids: CASSLDDRGVTQYF. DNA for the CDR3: TGCGCCAGCAGCTTGGACGACAGAGGTGTGACCCAGTACTTC.

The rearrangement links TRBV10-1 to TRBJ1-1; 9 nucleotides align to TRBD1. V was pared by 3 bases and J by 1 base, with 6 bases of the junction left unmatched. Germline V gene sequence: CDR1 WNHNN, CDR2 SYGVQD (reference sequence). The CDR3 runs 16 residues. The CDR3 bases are TGCGCCAGCAGTGATTTGCCGGGACAGGGGAACACTGAAGCTTTCTTT. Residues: CASSDLPGQGNTEAFF.

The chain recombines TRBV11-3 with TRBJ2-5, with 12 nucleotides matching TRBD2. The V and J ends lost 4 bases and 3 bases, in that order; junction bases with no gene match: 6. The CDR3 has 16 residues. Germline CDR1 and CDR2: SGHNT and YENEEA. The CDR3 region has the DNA TGTGCCAGCAGCTCCTGGACTAGCGGGAAAGAAGAGACCCAGTACTTC. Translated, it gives CASSSWTSGKEETQYF.

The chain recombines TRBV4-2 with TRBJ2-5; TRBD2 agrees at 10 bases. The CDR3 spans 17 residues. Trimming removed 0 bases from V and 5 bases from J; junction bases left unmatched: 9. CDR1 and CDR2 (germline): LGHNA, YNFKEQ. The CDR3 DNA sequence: TGTGCCAGCAGCCAAGATGGTGCTAGCGGGAGTTTCGAGACCCAGTACTTC. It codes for CASSQDGASGSFETQYF.

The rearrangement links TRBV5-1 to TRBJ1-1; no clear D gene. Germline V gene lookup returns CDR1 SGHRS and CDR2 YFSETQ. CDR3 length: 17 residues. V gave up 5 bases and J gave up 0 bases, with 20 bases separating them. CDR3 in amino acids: CASRPTANQFMNTEAFF. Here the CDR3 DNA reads TGCGCCAGCAGACCCACCGCAAACCAGTTCATGAACACTGAAGCTTTCTTT.

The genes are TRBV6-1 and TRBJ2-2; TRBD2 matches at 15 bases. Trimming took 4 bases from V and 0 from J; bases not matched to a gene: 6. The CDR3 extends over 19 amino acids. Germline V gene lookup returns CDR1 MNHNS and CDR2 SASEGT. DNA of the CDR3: TGTGCCAGCAGTGGGACTAGCGGGAGGGCCAAAACGAACACCGGGGAGCTGTTTTTT. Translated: CASSGTSGRAKTNTGELFF.